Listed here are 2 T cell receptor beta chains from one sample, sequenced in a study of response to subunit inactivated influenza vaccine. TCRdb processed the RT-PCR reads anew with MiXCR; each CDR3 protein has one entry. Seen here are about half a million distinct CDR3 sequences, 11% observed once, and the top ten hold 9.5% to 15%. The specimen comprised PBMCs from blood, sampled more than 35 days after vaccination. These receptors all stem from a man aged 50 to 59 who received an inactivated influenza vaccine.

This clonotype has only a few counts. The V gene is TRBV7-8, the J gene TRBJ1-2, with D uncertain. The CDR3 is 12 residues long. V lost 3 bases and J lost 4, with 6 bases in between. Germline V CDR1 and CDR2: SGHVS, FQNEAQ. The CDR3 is CASSFRSYGYTF. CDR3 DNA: TGTGCCAGCAGCTTCCGCTCCTATGGCTACACCTTC.

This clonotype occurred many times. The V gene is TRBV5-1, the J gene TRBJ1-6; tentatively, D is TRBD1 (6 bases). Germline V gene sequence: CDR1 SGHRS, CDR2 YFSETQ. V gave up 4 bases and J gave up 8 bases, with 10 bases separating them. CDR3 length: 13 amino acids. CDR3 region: CASSRNRDSPLHF. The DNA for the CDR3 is TGCGCCAGCAGCCGGAACAGGGATTCACCCCTCCACTTT.